This T cell receptor beta chain was sequenced in a study of T-cell reconstitution after alpha-beta-depleted transplantation in children. As concerns this clonotype: The antigen remains undetermined.

Unique molecular identifiers were used in preparing the TCRbeta library. MiXCR was run by TCRdb on the PCR reads, yielding one entry per CDR3 protein. Found here are about a million distinct CDR3 sequences, around 30% of them singletons; the top ten hold about 28%. Findings of the study overall: In some patients, recipient T cells and intrathymic progenitors surviving conditioning explained high day-60 diversity. Expanded clones from the graft, numbering several hundred, reportedly supplied alpha-beta T cells about two months after transplant.

CDR1 is MDHEN and CDR2 is SYDVKM in the germline V gene. The length of the CDR3 is 15 residues. With 2 bases removed from V and 3 bases from J, the gap between germline ends came to 11 bases. The V gene is TRBV28, the J gene TRBJ1-5; D ambiguous. This specimen was PBMCs, mostly from graft donor cells, taken 360 days after TCRalphabeta/CD19-depleted stem cell transplant. The sequence was collected from a boy in the first two years of life who had a stem cell transplant for SCID, so the T cells may come from the graft donor. For the CDR3, the DNA is TGTGCCAGCAGTTTACCAGGAGGAATCAATCAGCCCCAGCATTTT. Protein sequence: CASSLPGGINQPQHF.